The present entry profiles one T cell receptor (beta chain) with its context. Its specificity is not known. These data come from a study of cytomegalovirus exposure and HLA in healthy donors. Notes on the study in general: By HLA locus, TCR association rates varied in a later analysis, with DRB1 showing the most and HLA-C the fewest. With high specificity and sensitivity, the classifier reportedly diagnosed cytomegalovirus status. Some highly shared sequence variants likely arose as a pipeline artifact.

Both 60 Vbeta primers and 13 Jbeta primers went into the PCR. The protocol was immunoSEQ multiplex PCR, while the TCRdb copy is restricted to in-frame clones and leaves out a portion. Here the sample spans approximately 150,000 clones, around four fifths being singletons. With 2 bases removed from V and 7 bases from J, the gap between germline ends came to 18 bases. Germline V lookup: CDR1 MDHEN, CDR2 SYDVKM. The CDR3 runs 16 residues. This clonotype originated in a woman between 45 and 60 years old in good health and CMV-seronegative. Sequencing input: PBMCs. The chain recombines TRBV28 with TRBJ1-5, with D possibly TRBD1 on 5 matching bases. The CDR3 nucleotides are TGTGCCAGCAGTTTAGTTTCAGGGCTGAAAAGCCAGCCCCAGCATTTT. Translating gives CASSLVSGLKSQPQHF.